The text below deals with one T cell receptor beta chain. Germline loops: CDR1 SGHRS, CDR2 YFSETQ. This CDR3 has 19 amino acids. V dropped 0 bases and J dropped 5 bases, with 26 bases sitting between them. From the RT-PCR reads, TCRdb called clonotypes with MiXCR, one entry per CDR3 protein. The table records hundreds of thousands of distinct CDR3 sequences, 13% to 15% of them present only once. This rearrangement joins TRBV5-1 to TRBJ1-1, with TRBD1 as a possible D gene (5 bases). The sequenced sample consisted of memory CD4+ T cells from blood. The source of this sequence is a female donor in good health, serving as a healthy control. The CDR3 coding sequence is TGCGCCAGCAGCTTGGGGCCGGCCTACAATGAGCAGGGCAAGACTGAAGCTTTCTTT. Translating it yields CASSLGPAYNEQGKTEAFF.